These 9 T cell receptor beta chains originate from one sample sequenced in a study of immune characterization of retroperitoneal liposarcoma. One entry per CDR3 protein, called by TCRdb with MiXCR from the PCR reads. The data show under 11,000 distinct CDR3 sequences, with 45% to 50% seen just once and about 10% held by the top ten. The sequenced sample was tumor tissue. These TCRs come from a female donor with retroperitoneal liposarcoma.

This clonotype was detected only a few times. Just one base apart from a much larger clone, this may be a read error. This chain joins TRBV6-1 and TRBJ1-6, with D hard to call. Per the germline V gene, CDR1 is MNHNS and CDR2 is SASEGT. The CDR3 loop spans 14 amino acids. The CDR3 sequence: CASNSGPYNSPPHF. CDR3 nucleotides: TGTGCCAGCAACTCCGGGCCCTATAATTCACCCCCCCACTTT.

The CDR3 region is CASSFSLAIPEAFF. The CDR3 DNA reads as TGTGCCAGCAGTTTTTCTTTGGCGATCCCTGAAGCTTTCTTT. The rearrangement uses TRBV12-3 or TRBV12-4 and TRBJ1-1; no reliable D call. This CDR3 has 14 residues. Between the trimmed V and J ends, which lost 3 bases and 6 bases, there was a span of 14 bases.

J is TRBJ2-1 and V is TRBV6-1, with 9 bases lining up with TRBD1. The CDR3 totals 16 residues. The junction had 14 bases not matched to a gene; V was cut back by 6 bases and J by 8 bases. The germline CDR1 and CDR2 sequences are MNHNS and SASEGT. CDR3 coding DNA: TGTGCCAGCAGCTCCAGAAGACAGGGGGGAGGGGATGAGCAGTTCTTC. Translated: CASSSRRQGGGDEQFF.

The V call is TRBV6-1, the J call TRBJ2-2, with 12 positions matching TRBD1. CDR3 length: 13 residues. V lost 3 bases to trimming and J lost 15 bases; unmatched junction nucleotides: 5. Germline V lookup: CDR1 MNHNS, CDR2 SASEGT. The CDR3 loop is CASSDQGQGALFF. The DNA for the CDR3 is TGTGCCAGCAGTGACCAGGGACAGGGGGCTTTGTTTTTT.

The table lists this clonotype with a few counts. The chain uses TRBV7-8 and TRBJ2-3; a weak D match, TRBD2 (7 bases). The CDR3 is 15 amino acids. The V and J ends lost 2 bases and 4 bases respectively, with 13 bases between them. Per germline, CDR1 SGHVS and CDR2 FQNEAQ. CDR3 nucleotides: TGTGCCAGCAGCTTACAGGGGCGGGGGTCAGATACGCAGTATTTT. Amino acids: CASSLQGRGSDTQYF.

The DNA of the CDR3 is TGCGCCAGCAGTGAGTCGGGAGATACGCAGTATTTT. This gives the protein CASSESGDTQYF. The chain has TRBV10-2 and TRBJ2-3; D remains unclear. CDR3 length equals 12 residues. CDR1 is WSHSY and CDR2 is SAAADI in the germline V gene. Trimming cost V 0 bases and J 5 bases, with 3 bases left between them.

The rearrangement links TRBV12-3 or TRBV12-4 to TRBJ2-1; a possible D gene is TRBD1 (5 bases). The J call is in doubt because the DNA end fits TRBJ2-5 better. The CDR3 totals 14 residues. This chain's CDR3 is CASSLNQGQETQYF. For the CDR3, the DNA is TGTGCCAGCAGTCTAAACCAGGGTCAAGAGACCCAGTACTTC.

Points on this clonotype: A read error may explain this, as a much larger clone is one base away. CDR3 nucleotides: TGTGCCCGCAGCTTAGGGGGCACTCTCGGGGGGGCAGAGACCCAGTACTTC. Amino acid sequence: CARSLGGTLGGAETQYF. The gene calls are TRBV7-2 and TRBJ2-5; possibly TRBD2 for D (8 bases). The germline gives CDR1 SGHTA, CDR2 FQGNSA. The CDR3 contains 17 residues. Full variable domain (outside the CDR3, taken from reference TRBV7-2 and TRBJ2-5): GAGVSQSPSNKVTEKGKDVELRCDPISGHTALYWYRQSLGQGLEFLIYFQGNSAPDKSGLPSDRFSAERTGGSVSTLTIQRTQQEDSAVYLCARSLGGTLGGAETQYFGPGTRLLVL.

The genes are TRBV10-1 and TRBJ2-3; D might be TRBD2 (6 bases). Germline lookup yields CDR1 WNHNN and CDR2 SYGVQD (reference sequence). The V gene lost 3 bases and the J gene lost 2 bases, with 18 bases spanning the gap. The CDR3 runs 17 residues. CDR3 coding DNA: TGCGCCAGCAGTGACCCACTAGCTGATCCACCCACAGATACGCAGTATTTT. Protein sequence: CASSDPLADPPTDTQYF.